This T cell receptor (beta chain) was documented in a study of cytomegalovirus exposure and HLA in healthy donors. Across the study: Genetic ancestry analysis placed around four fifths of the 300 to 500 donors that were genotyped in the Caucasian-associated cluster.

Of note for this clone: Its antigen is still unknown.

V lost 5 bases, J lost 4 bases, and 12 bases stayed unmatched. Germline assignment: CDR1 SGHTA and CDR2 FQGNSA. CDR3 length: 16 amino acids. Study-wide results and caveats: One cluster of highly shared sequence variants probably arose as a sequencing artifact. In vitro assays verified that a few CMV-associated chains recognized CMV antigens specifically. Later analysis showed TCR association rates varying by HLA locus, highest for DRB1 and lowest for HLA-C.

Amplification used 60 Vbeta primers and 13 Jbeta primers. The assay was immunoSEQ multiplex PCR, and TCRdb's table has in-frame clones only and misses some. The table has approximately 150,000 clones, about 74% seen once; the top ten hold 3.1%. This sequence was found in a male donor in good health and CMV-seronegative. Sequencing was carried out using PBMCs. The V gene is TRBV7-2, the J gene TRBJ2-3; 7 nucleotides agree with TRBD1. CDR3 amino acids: CASSTDRVVFADTQYF. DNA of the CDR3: TGTGCCAGCAGCACCGACAGGGTTGTATTCGCAGATACGCAGTATTTT.